The next 31 T cell receptor beta chains were all read from a single sample in a study of cytomegalovirus exposure and HLA in healthy donors (dated by TCRdb to the late 2010s). Libraries were constructed by the immunoSEQ multiplex PCR assay. For the multiplex PCR, a mixture combining 60 forward primers for TCR Vbeta segments and 13 reverse primers for TCR Jbeta segments was used. TCRdb took this table from immuneACCESS and kept in-frame rearrangements with V and J called. Such tables lack part of the clones; where checked against another copy, unresolved V genes explain under half of the gap, and the rest is unexplained. The sample table shows around 150,000 clones, and 80% are seen once. Around 15% of the sample lies in the top ten. The sample comprised PBMCs. The receptor source for this set is a woman in her thirties or forties in good health and CMV-seronegative.

This chain links TRBV7-3 with TRBJ2-7, with D unclear. Between the trimmed V and J ends, which lost 2 bases and 6 bases, there was a span of 11 bases. Germline assignment: CDR1 SGHTA and CDR2 FQGTGA. The CDR3 is 13 amino acids. DNA of the CDR3: TGTGCCAGCAGCTTAGGCCCCTCAGGCGAGCAGTACTTC. Its translation: CASSLGPSGEQYF.

This chain connects TRBV28 to TRBJ1-6; the D is unclear. CDR1 MDHEN and CDR2 SYDVKM come from the germline V gene. This CDR3 comprises 13 residues. V lost 7 bases and J 10 bases, leaving 14 bases between the germline ends. In nucleotides, the CDR3 is TGTGCCAGCAAAGAGGACTTCTGGTCACCCCTCCACTTT. Translating gives CASKEDFWSPLHF.

V usage is TRBV7-2 and J usage is TRBJ1-2; D perhaps matches TRBD1 (6 bases). The CDR3 sequence is 15 residues long. The germline V gene has CDR1 SGHTA and CDR2 FQGNSA. Trimming took 5 bases from V and 4 from J, leaving 17 bases between them. The CDR3 nucleotides read TGTGCCAGCAGCCTAAGGACTGGGGGCGTCTATGGCTACACCTTC. This encodes CASSLRTGGVYGYTF.

The chain couples TRBV5-4 to TRBJ2-1; no reliable D call. The germline V gene encodes CDR1 SGHNT and CDR2 YYREEE (reference sequence). This CDR3 has 13 residues. Trimming removed 5 bases from V and 7 bases from J, with 13 bases in between. The CDR3 sequence is CASSPRSSNEQFF. For the CDR3, the DNA is TGTGCCAGCAGTCCTCGGAGCAGTAATGAGCAGTTCTTC.

This chain connects TRBV5-4 to TRBJ2-2; D may be TRBD1 (5 bases). The CDR3 covers 14 residues. Germline values: CDR1 SGHNT, CDR2 YYREEE (reference sequence). Trimming took off 4 bases at V and 2 bases at J, with 9 bases between the two ends. The CDR3 sequence: CASSTTVNTGELFF. In DNA, the CDR3 is TGTGCCAGCAGCACGACAGTTAACACCGGGGAGCTGTTTTTT. Variable domain in full (rest from reference TRBV5-4 and TRBJ2-2): ETGVTQSPTHLIKTRGQQVTLRCSSQSGHNTVSWYQQALGQGPQFIFQYYREEENGRGNFPPRFSGLQFPNYSSELNVNALELDDSALYLCASSTTVNTGELFFGEGSRLTVL.

The chain has TRBV28 and TRBJ1-5, with 9 bases matching TRBD1. V trimming: 4 bases; J trimming: 4 bases; junction bases outside the gene matches: 5. The CDR3 loop spans 15 amino acids. CDR1 and CDR2 from the germline V gene are MDHEN and SYDVKM. CDR3 sequence reads: CASSSLGTGNQPQHF. The CDR3 DNA sequence: TGTGCCAGCAGTTCCCTCGGGACAGGGAATCAGCCCCAGCATTTT.

This chain links TRBV4-1 with TRBJ2-7, with 7 positions matching TRBD1. This CDR3 has 16 amino acids. J lost 4 bases, V lost 0 bases, and 9 bases had no gene match. Germline assignment: CDR1 MGHRA and CDR2 YSYEKL. CDR3 sequence reads: CASSQDQTGPQYEQYF. In DNA, the CDR3 is TGCGCCAGCAGCCAAGATCAGACAGGGCCACAATACGAGCAGTACTTC.

The chain joins TRBV4-3 to TRBJ1-2; D is undetermined. CDR3 length: 14 amino acids. The V end lost 1 base, the J end lost 3 bases, and 9 bases lay between the germline ends. Germline V gene lookup returns CDR1 LGHNA and CDR2 YSLEER. This CDR3 is CASSQAAEDYGYTF. The CDR3 bases are TGCGCCAGCAGCCAAGCCGCGGAGGACTATGGCTACACCTTC.

In this sample, this clone turned up once. At one of its ends the junction is not consistent with the germline gene, which may arise from a read error. The V call is TRBV7-9, the J call TRBJ1-2; TRBD1 might be the D (5 bases). The CDR3 length is 14 residues. CDR1 and CDR2 from the germline V gene are SEHNR and FQNEAQ (reference sequence). This CDR3 reads CSSSLAQGGYGYTF. The DNA for the CDR3 is TGTTCCAGCAGCTTAGCCCAGGGAGGATATGGCTACACCTTC.

The J gene is TRBJ1-1, the V gene TRBV19; no definite D call. The germline V gene has CDR1 LNHDA and CDR2 SQIVND (reference sequence). The length of the CDR3 is 11 residues. Trimming stripped 3 bases from V and 5 bases from J, with 4 bases between. This CDR3 is CASSMETEAFF. The CDR3 nucleotides read TGTGCCAGTAGTATGGAGACTGAAGCTTTCTTT.

The chain couples TRBV15 to TRBJ1-1, with 12 bases fitting TRBD1. The trim removed 3 bases at V and 5 bases at J, leaving 4 bases unmatched. This CDR3 has 15 amino acids. The germline gives CDR1 LNHNV, CDR2 YYDKDF (reference sequence). The CDR3: CATSSRDRGLTEAFF. CDR3 nucleotides: TGTGCCACCAGCAGTAGGGACAGGGGGCTTACTGAAGCTTTCTTT.

The chain joins TRBV18 to TRBJ2-2, with D possibly TRBD1 on 5 matching bases. CDR3 length: 17 amino acids. The V end lost 2 bases, the J end lost 1 base, and 14 bases lay between the germline ends. Germline CDR1 is KGHSH and CDR2 is LQKENI. The CDR3 nucleotides are TGTGCCAGCTCACCAGTTATCGGACACTTGAACACCGGGGAGCTGTTTTTT. Residues: CASSPVIGHLNTGELFF.

The chain employs TRBV5-6 and TRBJ1-3; the D gene is possibly TRBD1 (6 bases). The V gene lost 4 bases and the J gene lost 0 bases, with 11 bases spanning the gap. Germline CDR1 SGHDT, CDR2 YYEEEE. The CDR3 covers 15 residues. CDR3 DNA: TGTGCCAGCAGCCCGGGGACAACCTCTGGAAACACCATATATTTT. Translating it yields CASSPGTTSGNTIYF.

With respect to this clone: A read error may produce the germline difference seen at one junction end. V usage is TRBV7-6 and J usage is TRBJ2-5; 7 bases are shared with TRBD1. From germline, CDR1 is SGHVS and CDR2 FNYEAQ. The CDR3 contains 16 residues. The CDR3 spells CASSLAGTVPREAQYF. The DNA of the CDR3 is TGTGCCAGCAGCTTAGCCGGGACAGTACCAAGAGAGGCCCAGTACTTC.

The chain links TRBV28 to TRBJ2-7; a weak D match, TRBD1 (6 bases). Looked up from germline, CDR1 is MDHEN and CDR2 is SYDVKM. The length of the CDR3 is 11 residues. The V end was cut by 8 bases, the J end by 2 bases, with 7 bases between. For the CDR3, the DNA is TGTGCCAGCCAGGGGACCTACGAGCAGTACTTC. Its translation is CASQGTYEQYF.

The chain is built from TRBV19 and TRBJ1-4; TRBD1 matches at 10 bases. CDR1 is LNHDA, CDR2 SQIVND, per germline (reference sequence). Trimming removed 6 bases from V and 8 bases from J; junction bases left unmatched: 9. The CDR3 is 15 amino acids. CDR3 sequence reads: CASRIKGTGEEKLFF. CDR3 DNA: TGTGCCAGTAGGATCAAAGGGACAGGGGAGGAAAAACTGTTTTTT.

Comment on this clone: Mismatch with germline at one junction end may stem from a read error. The chain uses TRBV27 and TRBJ2-6; D is possibly TRBD1 (5 bases). Germline V CDR1 and CDR2: MNHEY, SMNVEV (reference sequence). This CDR3 is 14 amino acids long. In DNA, the CDR3 is TGTGCCAGCAGCCTCGAACCTGGGGCCAACGGCCTGACTTTC. It specifies CASSLEPGANGLTF.

The gene calls are TRBV6-4 and TRBJ2-1, with TRBD2 identical over 7 bases. CDR1 and CDR2 (germline): MRHNA, SNTAGT. This CDR3 comprises 16 residues. The V segment lost 4 bases and the J segment 1 base; nucleotides outside the gene matches: 7. The CDR3 region is CASSVDGAGSYNEQFF. The CDR3 DNA reads TGTGCCAGCAGTGTAGACGGAGCGGGGTCCTACAATGAGCAGTTCTTC.

V gene TRBV7-9 combines with J gene TRBJ2-7, with TRBD2 matching over 7 bases. V was pared by 8 bases and J by 1 base, with 8 bases of the junction left unmatched. Germline assignment: CDR1 SEHNR and CDR2 FQNEAQ (reference sequence). The CDR3 spans 14 residues. CDR3 sequence: CASGAGVGSYEQYF. The DNA of the CDR3 is TGTGCCAGCGGGGCGGGAGTTGGGTCCTACGAGCAGTACTTC.

J is TRBJ2-3 and V is TRBV9; D is uncertain. The CDR3 is 16 residues long. Germline V gives CDR1 SGDLS, CDR2 YYNGEE. Between the trimmed V and J ends, which lost 2 bases and 0 bases, there was a span of 13 bases. The CDR3 DNA reads as TGTGCCAGCAGCGTGACCGGGTGGATGAGCACAGATACGCAGTATTTT. Amino acid sequence: CASSVTGWMSTDTQYF.

The V call is TRBV29-1, the J call TRBJ2-7; D possibly corresponds to TRBD1 (5 bases). V gave up 4 bases and J gave up 2 bases, with 12 bases separating them. CDR1 and CDR2 from the germline V gene are SQVTM and ANQGSEA. The CDR3 has 13 amino acids. The chain's CDR3 is CSVGTQLTYEQYF. CDR3 sequence (DNA): TGCAGCGTTGGGACACAACTCACCTACGAGCAGTACTTC.

The V gene is TRBV5-1, the J gene TRBJ2-5; 7 bases match TRBD1. The CDR3 is 14 amino acids. V shed 2 bases, J shed 5 bases, and the junction held 6 bases outside the gene matches. Germline-derived CDR1 and CDR2 are SGHRS and YFSETQ. The CDR3 DNA is TGCGCCAGCAGCTTCGAAGAGGGGGCGGAGACCCAGTACTTC. Protein sequence: CASSFEEGAETQYF.

The rearrangement links TRBV6-5 to TRBJ1-2; 7 bases match TRBD1. The germline V gene has CDR1 MNHEY and CDR2 SVGAGI. CDR3 size: 15 residues. Trimming removed 1 base from V and 3 bases from J; junction bases left unmatched: 5. The CDR3 here is CASSYLTGKHYGYTF. Written as DNA, the CDR3 is TGTGCCAGCAGTTACTTGACAGGGAAGCACTATGGCTACACCTTC.

The V call is TRBV19, the J call TRBJ2-7, with 8 nucleotides matching TRBD1. J gave up 6 bases and V 4 bases, and 5 bases lay outside the gene matches. This CDR3 spans 13 amino acids. In germline, CDR1 is LNHDA, CDR2 SQIVND (reference sequence). The CDR3 reads CASSNRGRLEQYF. The CDR3 bases are TGTGCCAGTAGTAACAGGGGGAGGCTCGAGCAGTACTTC.

The V call is TRBV6-6, the J call TRBJ1-5, with D possibly TRBD1 on 5 matching bases. The V and J ends lost 5 bases and 5 bases respectively, with 10 bases between them. CDR3 length: 13 amino acids. Germline loops: CDR1 MNHNY, CDR2 SVGAGI (reference sequence). CDR3 region: CASSPSGDQPQHF. The CDR3 DNA reads as TGTGCCAGCAGTCCTTCGGGGGATCAGCCCCAGCATTTT.

The chain recombines TRBV15 with TRBJ1-6; 7 positions agree with TRBD1. The germline V gene encodes CDR1 LNHNV and CDR2 YYDKDF (reference sequence). The CDR3 consists of 15 residues. Unmatched junction bases numbered 5, after V lost 4 bases and J lost 5 bases. The CDR3 region has the DNA TGTGCCACCAGCACTCGACAGGGTGATAATTCACCCCTCCACTTT. Residues: CATSTRQGDNSPLHF.

J is TRBJ1-5 and V is TRBV4-3; tentative D call: TRBD1 (6 bases). The length of the CDR3 is 12 residues. The germline V and J ends were trimmed by 5 bases and 6 bases, with 8 bases remaining between them. Germline CDR1 and CDR2: LGHNA and YSLEER. As DNA, the CDR3 is TGCGCCAGCAGCGAGACAGGTCAGCCCCAGCATTTT. It encodes CASSETGQPQHF.

CDR3 nucleotides: TGTGCCAGCAATGTCGGACAGGAGAACACTGAAGCTTTCTTT. This gives the protein CASNVGQENTEAFF. This rearrangement joins TRBV6-1 to TRBJ1-1, with TRBD1 matching over 7 bases. Germline V lookup: CDR1 MNHNS, CDR2 SASEGT. Germline trimming cut 7 bases from V and 1 base from J; bases unmatched to any gene: 6. This CDR3 is built from 14 residues.

The rearrangement uses TRBV19 and TRBJ2-3; TRBD2 matches 7 bases. The CDR3 totals 16 residues. The germline V gene has CDR1 LNHDA and CDR2 SQIVND (reference sequence). V shed 3 bases and J 1 base; nucleotides not matched to a gene: 7. The CDR3 bases are TGTGCCAGTAGTATTTCCCGGGGAGGGGGCACAGATACGCAGTATTTT. The encoded protein is CASSISRGGGTDTQYF. Complete variable domain (other parts from reference TRBV19 and TRBJ2-3): DGGITQSPKYLFRKEGQNVTLSCEQNLNHDAMYWYRQDPGQGLRLIYYSQIVNDFQKGDIAEGYSVSREKKESFPLTVTSAQKNPTAFYLCASSISRGGGTDTQYFGPGTRLTVL.

This clone was picked up a small number of times. The chain has TRBV7-8 and TRBJ1-3; D not certain. V was trimmed by 4 bases and J by 0 bases, leaving 10 bases between them. This CDR3 has 15 amino acids. Germline V CDR1 and CDR2: SGHVS, FQNEAQ. This CDR3 reads CASSSPGDSGNTIYF. The CDR3 nucleotides read TGTGCCAGCAGCTCCCCCGGGGACTCTGGAAACACCATATATTTT.

Turning to this clone: The junction and the germline gene differ at one end; a read error may be behind it. The chain recombines TRBV7-9 with TRBJ2-6; 10 nucleotides line up with TRBD2. Germline-derived CDR1 and CDR2 are SEHNR and FQNEAQ (reference sequence). CDR3 length: 19 residues. The CDR3 spells CSSSIKAGGPLTGANVLTF. The CDR3 region has the DNA TGTTCCAGCAGCATAAAAGCGGGGGGGCCTTTAACTGGGGCCAACGTCCTGACTTTC. Together with reference TRBV7-9 and TRBJ2-6, the CDR3 gives the full variable domain: DTGVSQNPRHKITKRGQNVTFRCDPISEHNRLYWYRQTLGQGPEFLTYFQNEAQLEKSRLLSDRFSAERPKGSFSTLEIQRTEQGDSAMYLCSSSIKAGGPLTGANVLTFGAGSRLTVL.